A single sample gave rise to the 15 T cell receptor beta chains below, sequenced in a study of cytomegalovirus exposure and HLA in healthy donors. Vbeta (60) and Jbeta (13) primers were used in the PCR. TCRdb's copy holds only in-frame clones and misses some; the assay was immunoSEQ multiplex PCR. The clone table shows approximately 110,000 clones, with the ten largest holding approximately 2.6%. Sequencing used PBMCs. The receptor source for this set is a man aged 25-45 years in good health and CMV-seronegative.

As to this clone: Other nucleotide sequences in the sample specify the same CDR3. The V gene is TRBV5-1, the J gene TRBJ1-1; tentatively, D is TRBD1 (5 bases). There are 14 residues in the CDR3. Germline V lookup: CDR1 SGHRS, CDR2 YFSETQ. With 0 bases removed from V and 1 base from J, the gap between germline ends came to 7 bases. CDR3 DNA sequence: TGCGCCAGCAGCTTGGACGGGGGGAACACTGAAGCTTTCTTT. Amino acid sequence: CASSLDGGNTEAFF.

This chain links TRBV19 with TRBJ2-7, with D possibly matching TRBD2 (5 bases). Germline V gene lookup returns CDR1 LNHDA and CDR2 SQIVND (reference sequence). This CDR3 has 15 residues. Trimming shortened V by 5 bases and J by 2 bases, and 16 bases separated the two germline ends. This CDR3 reads CASSDGGGFTYEQYF. DNA of the CDR3: TGTGCCAGTAGTGACGGAGGCGGATTCACCTACGAGCAGTACTTC.

J is TRBJ2-3 and V is TRBV7-8, with 8 bases aligning to TRBD2. Per the germline V gene, CDR1 is SGHVS and CDR2 is FQNEAQ. Trimming cost V 4 bases and J 2 bases; bases outside gene matches: 5. This CDR3 comprises 15 residues. This chain's CDR3 is CASSSTGGDTDTQYF. CDR3 bases: TGTGCCAGCAGCTCGACGGGAGGGGACACAGATACGCAGTATTTT.

This chain joins TRBV28 and TRBJ1-1, with D unclear. The CDR3 has 11 amino acids. Germline loops: CDR1 MDHEN, CDR2 SYDVKM. Trimming took off 6 bases at V and 6 bases at J, with 8 bases between the two ends. CDR3: CASSSMPEAFF. CDR3 nucleotide sequence: TGTGCCAGCAGCTCTATGCCTGAAGCTTTCTTT.

The chain couples TRBV29-1 to TRBJ1-4; D is possibly TRBD1 (5 bases). Germline V gives CDR1 SQVTM, CDR2 ANQGSEA. Trimming removed 0 bases at V and 10 bases at J, with 18 bases between. The CDR3 runs 15 residues. CDR3 DNA: TGCAGCGTTGAAGACCTAGGGGATTCCCCCGGAAAACTGTTTTTT. This sequence encodes CSVEDLGDSPGKLFF.

This chain joins TRBV10-3 and TRBJ1-2; 8 nucleotides line up with TRBD1. The junction had 10 bases not matched to a gene; V was cut back by 6 bases and J by 7 bases. Germline CDR1 reads ENHRY; CDR2 reads SYGVKD. This CDR3 spans 14 amino acids. The CDR3 sequence is CAIRSGGPEAGYTF. CDR3 DNA sequence: TGTGCCATCAGATCAGGGGGCCCAGAGGCTGGCTACACCTTC.

The gene calls are TRBV6-6 and TRBJ2-7; D is possibly TRBD2 (5 bases). Trimming stripped 5 bases from V and 11 bases from J, with 13 bases between. The CDR3 length is 11 residues. Germline V gives CDR1 MNHNY, CDR2 SVGAGI (reference sequence). CDR3 nucleotide sequence: TGTGCCAGCAGTCGGGCCGGACTCAAGTACTTC. It yields the protein CASSRAGLKYF.

In DNA form, the CDR3 reads TGCGCCAGCAGCCGAGAGGGACAGGGGGCAATGGTGAATGAGCAGTTCTTC. This gives the protein CASSREGQGAMVNEQFF. The chain has TRBV4-1 and TRBJ2-1, with 12 positions matching TRBD1. The length of the CDR3 is 17 residues. Trimming cost V 4 bases and J 7 bases; bases outside gene matches: 11. The germline V gene encodes CDR1 MGHRA and CDR2 YSYEKL.

This chain connects TRBV5-1 to TRBJ2-7; 8 nucleotides align to TRBD1. This CDR3 has 14 amino acids. V trimming: 3 bases; J trimming: 4 bases; junction bases outside the gene matches: 6. Germline CDR1 and CDR2: SGHRS and YFSETQ. CDR3 DNA sequence: TGCGCCAGCAGCTCCCCTCGACAGGGGTACGAGCAGTACTTC. It translates to CASSSPRQGYEQYF.

The gene calls are TRBV28 and TRBJ2-2, with a weak D call TRBD1 (6 bases). Germline CDR1 reads MDHEN; CDR2 reads SYDVKM. The V end lost 5 bases, the J end lost 6 bases, and 10 bases lay between the germline ends. The CDR3 sequence is 13 residues long. The CDR3 DNA sequence: TGTGCCAGCAGTCCCAGGGGTGCCGGGGAGCTGTTTTTT. Its translation: CASSPRGAGELFF.

The chain carries TRBV6-1 and TRBJ1-1, with D perhaps matching TRBD1 (6 bases). This CDR3 has 14 residues. V lost 2 bases, J lost 7 bases, and 14 bases lay in between. CDR1 is MNHNS, CDR2 SASEGT, per germline. CDR3 amino acids: CASSEFRGGLEAFF. For the CDR3, the DNA is TGTGCCAGCAGTGAATTCAGGGGCGGACTTGAAGCTTTCTTT.

The chain uses TRBV7-8 and TRBJ2-7; 8 bases map to TRBD2. Trimming took 0 bases from V and 3 from J; bases not matched to a gene: 10. This CDR3 comprises 17 residues. CDR1 and CDR2 (germline): SGHVS, FQNEAQ. CDR3 DNA: TGTGCCAGCAGCTTAGCGCCCGCTAGCGGGCAAGTCTACGAGCAGTACTTC. Translation: CASSLAPASGQVYEQYF.

The J gene is TRBJ2-3, the V gene TRBV14; D ambiguous. V was clipped by 3 bases and J by 5 bases, with 3 bases between them. Germline V gives CDR1 SGHDN, CDR2 FVKESK. This CDR3 comprises 11 residues. The CDR3 protein is CASSHIDTQYF. CDR3 bases: TGTGCCAGCAGCCACATAGATACGCAGTATTTT.

The chain couples TRBV7-8 to TRBJ1-5, with D hard to call. There are 16 residues in the CDR3. Germline assignment: CDR1 SGHVS and CDR2 FQNEAQ. V lost 3 bases to trimming and J lost 6 bases, with 18 bases between them. In DNA form, the CDR3 reads TGTGCCAGCAGCTTCGTGACGGGAGAAATGGGTCAGCCCCAGCATTTT. Translated: CASSFVTGEMGQPQHF.

This chain joins TRBV29-1 and TRBJ2-1; TRBD2 aligns across 9 bases. There are 16 residues in the CDR3. The V gene end was trimmed by 0 bases and the J gene end by 4 bases; junction bases not matched to a gene: 7. Germline V gene lookup returns CDR1 SQVTM and CDR2 ANQGSEA. CDR3 nucleotide sequence: TGCAGCGTTGAAGATCTGACTAGCGGTTCTTACAATGAGCAGTTCTTC. This codes for CSVEDLTSGSYNEQFF.